This record concerns one T cell receptor (beta chain) sequence. Its target antigen remains unknown. Nothing much larger sits one base from this clone, and base qualities are not available. Healthy HIV-negative adults with no recently reported acute infections or vaccinations were included as donors. All donors were Caucasian adults living in Nashville, Tennessee, USA. CD4+ T cells were enriched by magnetic negative selection, after which naive cells were positively selected on CD45RA and the negative fraction was taken as the memory subset. After blood collection by leukapheresis, PBMCs were isolated using Ficoll-Histopaque density gradient centrifugation and then cryopreserved in the vapor phase of liquid nitrogen. Analytical flow cytometry was used to check the purity and quantity of each magnetically sorted T cell population. Genomic DNA was isolated from each sorted fraction and quantified by UV absorbance on a Nanodrop 2000c.

Using the deep immunoSEQ assay, TCR CDR3 regions were amplified from genomic DNA by multiplex PCR. For each cell subset, the extracted genomic DNA was distributed evenly across all wells of several immunoSEQ 96-well plates, and each plate served as one replicate. For sorted subsets, each replicate PCR was loaded with about 200 ng genomic DNA, equivalent to 30,000 to 35,000 T cell genomes. The purified libraries were quantified using a Qubit 3.0 fluorometer, sized with a Bioanalyzer 2100, and then quantified again using the KAPA Library Quantification kit. A separate single-read 150-cycle Illumina NextSeq 550 flow cell was used to sequence each immunoSEQ 96-well plate. On the authors' methods: Because only junctional sequences without quality scores were contained in the immunoSEQ output, filtering matching that applied to full-length reads could not be performed. To assign V/J genes and CDR3, sequences were annotated against IMGT germline references using PyIR, a Python wrapper for IgBLAST v1.9. Reads were filtered out if the reads had weak V/J assignments (E-value above 1e-6), no CDR3, stop codons, out-of-frame junctions, or ambiguous translated residues. V3J clonotypes were defined as sequences sharing an identical inferred V gene, J gene, and CDR3 amino acid sequence. To compute the percentage overlap between repertoires, the number of shared unique clonotypes was divided by the size of the smaller repertoire. Three approaches were used to assess repertoire richness: RTK rarefaction, the Chao1 estimator, and Recon v2.1 estimates of unobserved clonotypes. OLGA was used to compute generation probabilities for all TCRbeta clonotypes that the gDNA method yielded from a few donors. TCRdb provides this immuneACCESS table in a form limited to in-frame rearrangements. Some clones are lacking; in checked studies, under half of them reflect an unresolved V gene, and why the rest are absent is not known. V, J and clone size are those of that table, while D and trimming were read from the DNA. In all, the sample holds 2 million to 2.5 million clones, and approximately 93% of those were seen once. About 0.37% of the sample goes to the ten largest clones.

The CDR3 has 15 amino acids, counting the end cysteine and phenylalanine. The retained sequence is limited to the CDR3, 45 bases, with the frame set at the first base. Deletion took 3 bases off V and 0 bases off J, with a span of 8 bases between the germline ends. Sequences MNHEY (CDR1) and SMNVEV (CDR2) are obtained from the germline V gene (reference sequence). This specimen belongs to a study of shared clonotypes between healthy human individuals (dated by TCRdb to the early 2020s). Some background on the complete study: The cohort comprised a couple of women and a few men aged 18 to 49 years. For each donor, CD4 naive and CD4 memory were each given three plates, CD8 naive was given two plates, and CD8 memory was given one plate. To estimate repertoire size and how much clonotype sharing occurs between individuals, the study deeply sequenced the blood TCR repertoires of roughly 5 healthy adults. Different laboratories and diverse techniques were used to prepare libraries and sequence TCR repertoires, to increase sequencing depth and limit assay-specific biases. Leukapheresis yielded between about 0.85 and 10 billion PBMCs per donor.

General study outcomes and caveats: Sampling was restricted to blood, and TCR repertoires in tissues likely differ from the TCR repertoires found in blood. Clonotypes shared by all four sorted-subset donors showed higher generation probabilities than non-shared clonotypes. Larger estimated clonotype richness was generally found for naive subsets than for memory subsets. Based on pairwise subsampling, the degree of clonotype sharing among donors was expected to be affected by sequencing depth. The small number of donors limited the genetic and exposure-history diversity represented. Across a handful of donors, about 4.5% of naive CD4, around 3.3% of naive CD8, roughly 2.3% of memory CD4, and approximately 0.4% of memory CD8 clonotypes were shared. Even with the large sequencing depth, rarefaction of the sorted-subset datasets indicated that sequencing was incomplete.

The receptor was isolated from a man aged 18 to 30 in good health. Some clones in this sample may be carry-over from other donors' samples. This chain joins TRBV27 to TRBJ2-2; no D gene can be assigned with confidence. Material: naive CD4+ T cells from PBMCs. The cell subset or site label, read with the paper, signifies: CD45RA+ positively selected. At the DNA level, the sequence is TGTGCCAGCAGTTTGTTTCCTTCGAACACCGGGGAGCTGTTTTTT. Protein translation: CASSLFPSNTGELFF.